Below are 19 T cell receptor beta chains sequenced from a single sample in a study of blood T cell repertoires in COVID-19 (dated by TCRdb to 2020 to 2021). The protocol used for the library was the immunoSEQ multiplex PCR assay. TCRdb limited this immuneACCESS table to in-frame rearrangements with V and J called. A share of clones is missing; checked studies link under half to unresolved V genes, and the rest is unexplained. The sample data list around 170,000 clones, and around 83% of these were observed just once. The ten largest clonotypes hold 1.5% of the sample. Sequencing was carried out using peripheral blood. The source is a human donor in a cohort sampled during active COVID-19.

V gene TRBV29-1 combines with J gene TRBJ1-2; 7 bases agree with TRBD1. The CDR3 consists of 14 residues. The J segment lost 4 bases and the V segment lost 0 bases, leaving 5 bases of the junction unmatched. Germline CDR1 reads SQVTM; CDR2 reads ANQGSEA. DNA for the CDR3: TGCAGCGTTGAAGAAGACAGGGTTGGCTATGGCTACACCTTC. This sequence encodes CSVEEDRVGYGYTF. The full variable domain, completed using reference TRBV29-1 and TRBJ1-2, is SAVISQKPSRDICQRGTSLTIQCQVDSQVTMMFWYRQQPGQSLTLIATANQGSEATYESGFVIDKFPISRPNLTFSTLTVSNMSPEDSSIYLCSVEEDRVGYGYTFGSGTRLTVV.

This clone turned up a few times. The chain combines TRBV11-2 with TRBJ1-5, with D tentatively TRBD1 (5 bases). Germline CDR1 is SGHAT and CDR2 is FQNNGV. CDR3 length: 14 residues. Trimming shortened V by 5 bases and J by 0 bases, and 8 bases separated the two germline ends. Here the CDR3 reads CASSRGNSNQPQHF. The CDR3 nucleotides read TGTGCCAGCAGCCGGGGGAATAGCAATCAGCCCCAGCATTTT. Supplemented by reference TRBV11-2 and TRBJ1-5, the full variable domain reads EAGVAQSPRYKIIEKRQSVAFWCNPISGHATLYWYQQILGQGPKLLIQFQNNGVVDDSQLPKDRFSAERLKGVDSTLKIQPAKLEDSAVYLCASSRGNSNQPQHFGDGTRLSIL.

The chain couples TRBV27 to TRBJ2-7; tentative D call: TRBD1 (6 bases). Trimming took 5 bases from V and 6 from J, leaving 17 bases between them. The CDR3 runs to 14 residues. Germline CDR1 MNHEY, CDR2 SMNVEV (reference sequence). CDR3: CASSTGGMITEQYF. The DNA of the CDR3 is TGTGCCAGCAGTACTGGGGGCATGATAACCGAGCAGTACTTC.

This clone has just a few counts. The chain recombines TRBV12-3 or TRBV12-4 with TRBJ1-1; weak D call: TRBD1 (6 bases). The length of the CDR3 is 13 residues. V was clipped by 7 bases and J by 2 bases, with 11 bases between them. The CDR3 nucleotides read TGTGCCAGCACTCGGACAGCTAACACTGAAGCTTTCTTT. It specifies CASTRTANTEAFF.

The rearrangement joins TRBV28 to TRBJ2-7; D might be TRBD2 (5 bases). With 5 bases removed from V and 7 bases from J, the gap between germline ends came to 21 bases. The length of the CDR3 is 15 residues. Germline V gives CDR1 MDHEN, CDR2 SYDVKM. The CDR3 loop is CASSRGEGARREQYF. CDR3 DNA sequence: TGTGCCAGCAGTAGAGGTGAGGGAGCCCGGCGTGAGCAGTACTTC.

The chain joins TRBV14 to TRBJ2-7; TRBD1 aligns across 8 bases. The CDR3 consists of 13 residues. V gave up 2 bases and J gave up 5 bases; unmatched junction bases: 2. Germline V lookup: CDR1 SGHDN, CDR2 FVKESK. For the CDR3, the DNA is TGTGCCAGCAGCCAATGGACAGGGAACGAGCAGTACTTC. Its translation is CASSQWTGNEQYF.

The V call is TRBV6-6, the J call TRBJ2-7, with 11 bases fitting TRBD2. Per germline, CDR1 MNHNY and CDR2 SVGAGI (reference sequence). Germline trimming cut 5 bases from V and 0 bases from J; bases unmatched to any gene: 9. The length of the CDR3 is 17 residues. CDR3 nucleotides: TGTGCCAGCAGTCCCCCCCCCGGGACTAGCGGCTCCTACGAGCAGTACTTC. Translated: CASSPPPGTSGSYEQYF.

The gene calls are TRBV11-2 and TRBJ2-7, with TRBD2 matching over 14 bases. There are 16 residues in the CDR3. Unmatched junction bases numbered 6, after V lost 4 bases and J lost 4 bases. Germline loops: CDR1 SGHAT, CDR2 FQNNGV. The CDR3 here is CASSSGLAGASYEQYF. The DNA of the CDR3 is TGTGCCAGCAGCTCGGGACTAGCGGGGGCCAGTTACGAGCAGTACTTC. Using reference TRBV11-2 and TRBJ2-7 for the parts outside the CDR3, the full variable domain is EAGVAQSPRYKIIEKRQSVAFWCNPISGHATLYWYQQILGQGPKLLIQFQNNGVVDDSQLPKDRFSAERLKGVDSTLKIQPAKLEDSAVYLCASSSGLAGASYEQYFGPGTRLTVT.

CDR3 sequence: CASSVTGTSGQETQYF. CDR3 sequence (DNA): TGCGCCAGCAGCGTAACCGGGACTAGCGGGCAAGAGACCCAGTACTTC. The rearrangement joins TRBV5-1 to TRBJ2-5; 12 positions agree with TRBD2. V gave up 4 bases and J gave up 2 bases; unmatched junction bases: 6. Germline lookup yields CDR1 SGHRS and CDR2 YFSETQ. The CDR3 extends over 16 amino acids.

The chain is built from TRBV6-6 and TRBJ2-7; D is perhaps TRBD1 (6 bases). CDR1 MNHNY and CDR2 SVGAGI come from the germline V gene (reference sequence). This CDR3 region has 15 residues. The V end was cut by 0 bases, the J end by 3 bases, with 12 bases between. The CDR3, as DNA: TGTGCCAGCAGTTACTCACAGGGAGCTTACTACGAGCAGTACTTC. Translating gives CASSYSQGAYYEQYF.

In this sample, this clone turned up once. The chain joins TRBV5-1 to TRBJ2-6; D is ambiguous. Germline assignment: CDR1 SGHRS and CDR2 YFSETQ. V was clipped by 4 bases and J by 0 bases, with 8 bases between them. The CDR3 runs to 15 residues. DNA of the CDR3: TGCGCCAGCAGCAAAGGAGACTCTGGGGCCAACGTCCTGACTTTC. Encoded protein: CASSKGDSGANVLTF.

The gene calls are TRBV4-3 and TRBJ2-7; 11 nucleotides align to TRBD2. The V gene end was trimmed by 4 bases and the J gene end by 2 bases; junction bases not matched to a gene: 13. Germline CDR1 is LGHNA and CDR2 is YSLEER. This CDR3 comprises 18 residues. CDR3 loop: CASSPSALAGGRTYEQYF. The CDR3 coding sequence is TGCGCCAGCAGCCCCTCTGCCCTAGCGGGGGGCCGAACCTACGAGCAGTACTTC.

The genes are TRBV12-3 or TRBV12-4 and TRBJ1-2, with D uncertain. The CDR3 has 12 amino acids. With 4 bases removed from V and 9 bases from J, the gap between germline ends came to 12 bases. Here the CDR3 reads CASSSRLGSYTF. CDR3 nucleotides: TGTGCCAGCAGTTCCAGACTAGGTAGCTACACCTTC.

The CDR3 DNA sequence: TGTGCCAGTAGTATTGAGAGGGCAAGAGAGCAGTTCTTC. The encoded protein is CASSIERAREQFF. The chain joins TRBV19 to TRBJ2-1; tentatively, D is TRBD2 (5 bases). V lost 3 bases, J lost 10 bases, and 13 bases lay in between. This CDR3 spans 13 amino acids. Per germline, CDR1 LNHDA and CDR2 SQIVND (reference sequence).

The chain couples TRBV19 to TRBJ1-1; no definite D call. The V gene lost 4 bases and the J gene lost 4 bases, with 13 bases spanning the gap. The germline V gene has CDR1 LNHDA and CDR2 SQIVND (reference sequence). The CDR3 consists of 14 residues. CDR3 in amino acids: CASSTTRVRTEAFF. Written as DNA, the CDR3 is TGTGCCAGTAGTACGACGAGGGTTCGCACTGAAGCTTTCTTT. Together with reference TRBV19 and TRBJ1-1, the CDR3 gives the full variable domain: DGGITQSPKYLFRKEGQNVTLSCEQNLNHDAMYWYRQDPGQGLRLIYYSQIVNDFQKGDIAEGYSVSREKKESFPLTVTSAQKNPTAFYLCASSTTRVRTEAFFGQGTRLTVV.

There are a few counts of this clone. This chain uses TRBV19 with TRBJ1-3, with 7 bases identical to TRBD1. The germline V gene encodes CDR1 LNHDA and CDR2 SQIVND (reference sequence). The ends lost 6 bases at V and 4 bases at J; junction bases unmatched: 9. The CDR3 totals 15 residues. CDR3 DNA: TGTGCCAGTAGACCAACAGGGGCCATGGGAAACACCATATATTTT. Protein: CASRPTGAMGNTIYF.

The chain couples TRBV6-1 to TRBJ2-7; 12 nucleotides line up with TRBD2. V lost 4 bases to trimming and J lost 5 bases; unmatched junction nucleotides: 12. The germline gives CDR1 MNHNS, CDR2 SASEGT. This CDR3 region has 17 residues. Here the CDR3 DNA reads TGTGCCAGCAGTGTCTGGGGCCTACTAGCGGGAGGCGACGAGCAGTACTTC. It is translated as CASSVWGLLAGGDEQYF.

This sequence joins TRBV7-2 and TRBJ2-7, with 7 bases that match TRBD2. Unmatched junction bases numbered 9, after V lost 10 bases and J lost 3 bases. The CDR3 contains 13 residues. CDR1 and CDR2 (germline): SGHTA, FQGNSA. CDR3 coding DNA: TGTGCCATCCCGGGTCCTAGCGGCTACGAGCAGTACTTC. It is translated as CAIPGPSGYEQYF.

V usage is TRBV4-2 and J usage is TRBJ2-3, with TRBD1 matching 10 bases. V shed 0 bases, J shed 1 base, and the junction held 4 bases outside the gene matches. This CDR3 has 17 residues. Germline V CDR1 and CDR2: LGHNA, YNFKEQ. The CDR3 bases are TGTGCCAGCAGCCAAGAGGGACAGGGGAGGGGCACAGATACGCAGTATTTT. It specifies CASSQEGQGRGTDTQYF.